This TCR beta chain was documented in a study of control samples from healthy donors and cancer patients. The repertoire was sequenced with immunoSEQ multiplex PCR; TCRdb's copy has only in-frame clones and lacks some. The sample holds 35,000 to 45,000 clones, 80% to 95% seen once. Trimming pared 0 bases from V and 0 bases from J, leaving 4 bases between. Germline CDR1 reads SGHRS; CDR2 reads YFSETQ. This CDR3 has 15 amino acids. The source is a middle-aged woman with head and neck cancer. The chain has TRBV5-1 and TRBJ2-6; D uncertain. The sample was PBMCs. The CDR3 protein is CASSLGNSGANVLTF. In nucleotides, the CDR3 is TGCGCCAGCAGCTTGGGGAACTCTGGGGCCAACGTCCTGACTTTC.